This paragraph reports one TCR beta chain. The antigen remains unidentified. Germline trimming cut 3 bases from V and 7 bases from J; bases unmatched to any gene: 5. CDR1 and CDR2 (germline): KGHDR, SFDVKD. This CDR3 has 15 residues. The record originates from a study of T cell responses to AZD1222 COVID-19 vaccine. Study-level points and caveats: Just a handful of AZD1222 recipients were seropositive at baseline. Spike-specific TCR breadth and depth grew following two AZD1222 doses. Targeting of unmutated variant regions was reportedly seen in nearly half of spike-specific TCRs.

Using immunoSEQ multiplex PCR, the repertoire was profiled, and TCRdb retains in-frame clones only, with some absent. The sample consists of about 100,000 clones, about 89% of them appearing once. This rearrangement joins TRBV24-1 to TRBJ2-2; 9 positions match TRBD1. Sequences were derived from peripheral blood, sampled on day 0 of AZD1222 vaccination. The clonotype originates from an adult in good health. CDR3 amino acids: CATSDPRTGDGELFF. Written as DNA, the CDR3 is TGTGCCACCAGTGATCCCAGGACAGGGGACGGGGAGCTGTTTTTT.